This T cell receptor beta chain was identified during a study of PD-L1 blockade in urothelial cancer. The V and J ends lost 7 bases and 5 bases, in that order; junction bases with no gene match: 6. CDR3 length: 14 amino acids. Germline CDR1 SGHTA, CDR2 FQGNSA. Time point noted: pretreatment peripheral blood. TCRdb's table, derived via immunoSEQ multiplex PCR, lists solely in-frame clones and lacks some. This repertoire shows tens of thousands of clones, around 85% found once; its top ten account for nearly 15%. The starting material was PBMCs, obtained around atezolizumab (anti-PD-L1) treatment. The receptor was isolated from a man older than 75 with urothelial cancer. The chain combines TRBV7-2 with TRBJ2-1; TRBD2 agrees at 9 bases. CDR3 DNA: TGTGCCAGCATCCCGAGACTAGCGGACAATGAGCAGTTCTTC. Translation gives CASIPRLADNEQFF.